The clone carrying this T cell receptor (beta chain) has ten or more counts. What it recognizes is unknown. Germline-derived CDR1 and CDR2 are SEHNR and FQNEAQ (reference sequence). Trimming took off 1 base at V and 7 bases at J, with 10 bases between the two ends. The CDR3 totals 13 residues. TCRdb itself ran the 5' RACE reads through MiXCR, one entry per CDR3 protein. The sample lists about 210,000 distinct CDR3 sequences, 7.5% to 9.5% seen once, with about 5% in the top ten. These data belong to a study of CD8 T cells in ankylosing spondylitis. Broader study findings: Disease-linked clones reportedly showed significant enrichment in matched ankylosing spondylitis synovial fluid.

Material: blood, either unsorted or a sorted T cell fraction (not recorded which). This clonotype originated in a female donor with ankylosing spondylitis or in good health (not recorded which). The chain recombines TRBV7-9 with TRBJ1-2, with D possibly matching TRBD1 (6 bases). The CDR3 DNA reads TGTGCCAGCAGCTTAGATCGACAGGCTGGCTACACCTTC. Protein product: CASSLDRQAGYTF.